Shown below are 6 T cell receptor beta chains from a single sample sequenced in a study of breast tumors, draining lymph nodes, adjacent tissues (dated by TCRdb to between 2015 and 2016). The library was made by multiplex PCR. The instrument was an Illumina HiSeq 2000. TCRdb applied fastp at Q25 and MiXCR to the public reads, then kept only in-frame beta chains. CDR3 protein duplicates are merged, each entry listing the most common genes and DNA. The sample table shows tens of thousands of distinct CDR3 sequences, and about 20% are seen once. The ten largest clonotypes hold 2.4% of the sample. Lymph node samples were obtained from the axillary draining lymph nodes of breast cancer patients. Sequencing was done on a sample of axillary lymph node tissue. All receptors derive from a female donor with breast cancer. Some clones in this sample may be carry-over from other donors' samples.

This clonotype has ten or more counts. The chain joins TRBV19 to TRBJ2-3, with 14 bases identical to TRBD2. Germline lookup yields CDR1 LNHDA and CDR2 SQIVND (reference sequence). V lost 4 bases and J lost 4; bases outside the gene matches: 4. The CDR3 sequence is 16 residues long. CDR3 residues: CASSTPGLAGADTQYF. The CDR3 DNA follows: TGTGCCAGTAGTACCCCGGGACTAGCGGGAGCAGATACGCAGTATTTT.

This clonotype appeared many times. The CDR3 DNA reads as TGTGCCACTCATACAGGGACGAACACCGGGGAGCTGTTTTTT. This sequence encodes CATHTGTNTGELFF. The chain is built from TRBV24-1 and TRBJ2-2; perhaps TRBD1 as D (6 bases). The CDR3 extends over 14 amino acids. Trimming took 10 bases from V and 0 from J, leaving 11 bases between them. The germline V gene encodes CDR1 KGHDR and CDR2 SFDVKD.

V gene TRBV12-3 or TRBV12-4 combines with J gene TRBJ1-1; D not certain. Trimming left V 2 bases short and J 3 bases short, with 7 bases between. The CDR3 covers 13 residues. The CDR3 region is CASSLPGHTEAFF. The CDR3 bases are TGTGCCAGCAGTTTACCGGGCCACACTGAAGCTTTCTTT.

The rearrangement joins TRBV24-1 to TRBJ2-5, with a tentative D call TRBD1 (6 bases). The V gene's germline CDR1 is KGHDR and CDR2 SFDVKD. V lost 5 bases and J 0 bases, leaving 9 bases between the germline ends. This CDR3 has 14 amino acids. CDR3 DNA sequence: TGTGCCACCAGTGCCAGGGGTGACCAAGAGACCCAGTACTTC. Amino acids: CATSARGDQETQYF.

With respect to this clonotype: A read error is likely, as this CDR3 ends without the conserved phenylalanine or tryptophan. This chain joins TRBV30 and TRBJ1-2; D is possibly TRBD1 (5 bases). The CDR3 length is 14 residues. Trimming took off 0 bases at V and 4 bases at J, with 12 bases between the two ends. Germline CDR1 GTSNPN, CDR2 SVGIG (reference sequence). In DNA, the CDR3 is TGTGCCTGGAGTGTACTCGGACATGCCTATGGCTACACCTCC. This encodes CAWSVLGHAYGYTS.

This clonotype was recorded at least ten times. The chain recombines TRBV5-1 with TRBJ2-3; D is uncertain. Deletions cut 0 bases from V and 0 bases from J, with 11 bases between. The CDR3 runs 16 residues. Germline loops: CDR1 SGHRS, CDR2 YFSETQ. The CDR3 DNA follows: TGCGCCAGCAGCTTGGGATCCACCACTAGCACAGATACGCAGTATTTT. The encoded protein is CASSLGSTTSTDTQYF. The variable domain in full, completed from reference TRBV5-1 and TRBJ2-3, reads KAGVTQTPRYLIKTRGQQVTLSCSPISGHRSVSWYQQTPGQGLQFLFEYFSETQRNKGNFPGRFSGRQFSNSRSEMNVSTLELGDSALYLCASSLGSTTSTDTQYFGPGTRLTVL.